These 5 T cell receptor beta chains share one sample of origin, sequenced in a study of blood T cell repertoires in COVID-19. Clones were sequenced by immunoSEQ multiplex PCR, and TCRdb holds only the in-frame ones, with some missing. This sample has 330,000 or so clones, with 70% to 90% found just once. The sequenced sample was PBMCs or T cells enriched from blood (not recorded which). These receptors all come from a middle-aged man in a cohort exposed to, infected with or recovered from COVID-19 (not recorded which).

The gene calls are TRBV4-1 and TRBJ1-1; no definite D call. In germline, CDR1 is MGHRA, CDR2 YSYEKL. CDR3 length: 14 amino acids. The germline V and J ends were trimmed by 5 bases and 1 base, with 11 bases remaining between them. The CDR3: CASSARLQNTEAFF. CDR3 nucleotide sequence: TGCGCCAGCAGCGCAAGACTACAGAACACTGAAGCTTTCTTT.

This chain uses TRBV3-1 (or the pseudogene TRBV3-2) with TRBJ1-6, with a possible D match to TRBD1 (6 bases). The CDR3 consists of 15 residues. The V gene lost 0 bases and the J gene lost 10 bases, with 13 bases spanning the gap. Germline lookup yields CDR1 LGHDT and CDR2 YNNKEL (reference sequence). This CDR3 is CASSQDRGLGSPLHF. In DNA, the CDR3 is TGTGCCAGCAGCCAAGATAGGGGGTTAGGATCACCCCTCCACTTT.

The rearrangement joins TRBV6-5 to TRBJ1-2; 7 bases agree with TRBD1. The CDR3 contains 13 residues. CDR1 MNHEY and CDR2 SVGAGI come from the germline V gene. V trimming: 6 bases; J trimming: 3 bases; junction bases outside the gene matches: 4. The CDR3 loop reads CASSAQGDYGYTF. In DNA form, the CDR3 reads TGTGCCAGCAGCGCCCAGGGGGACTATGGCTACACCTTC.

The chain recombines TRBV25-1 with TRBJ1-2; TRBD1 is a possible D gene (6 bases). CDR1 MGHDK and CDR2 SYGVNS come from the germline V gene. CDR3 length: 13 amino acids. Trimming removed 4 bases from V and 7 bases from J, with 13 bases in between. CDR3 sequence: CASSAAGVSGYTF. The DNA of the CDR3 is TGTGCCAGCAGTGCCGCAGGGGTGAGTGGCTACACCTTC.

This chain uses TRBV19 with TRBJ2-1, with 8 bases that match TRBD2. V dropped 4 bases and J dropped 4; count of bases not matched to a gene: 6. The germline CDR1 and CDR2 sequences are LNHDA and SQIVND (reference sequence). The CDR3 has 15 amino acids. The chain's CDR3 is CASSTRTSSYNEQFF. In DNA form, the CDR3 reads TGTGCCAGTAGTACCCGGACTAGCAGTTACAATGAGCAGTTCTTC.